A selection of T cell receptor beta chains follows, all from one sample in a study of circulating CD8 cells and anti-PD-1 response in melanoma. TCRdb analysed the reads with MiXCR anew, one entry per CDR3 protein. The profile shows some 400 distinct CDR3 sequences, around 6.9% of them singletons. The input for sequencing was CD8+ T cells from PBMCs, taken at baseline or after one month of anti-PD-1 therapy (not recorded which). These receptors all come from a human donor with melanoma. Both conserved end residues are part of each CDR3. The D gene is left open where the match is weak. Clone size is shown for a subset of rows, as once, few, many or a class of expanded clone.

D: TRBD2; size: few; J: TRBJ2-1; V: TRBV19; CDR3: CATASGGYNEQFF; DNA: TGTGCCACCGCTAGCGGGGGCTACAATGAGCAGTTCTTC
D: NA; size: large; J: TRBJ2-1; V: TRBV3-1; CDR3: CASSQVDRTAYNEQFF; DNA: TGTGCCAGCAGCCAGGTCGACCGGACGGCCTACAATGAGCAGTTCTTC
D: TRBD1; size: large; J: TRBJ2-7; V: TRBV7-9; CDR3: CASSFTGTGSYEQYF; DNA: TGTGCCAGCAGCTTCACCGGGACAGGGTCCTACGAGCAGTACTTC
D: NA; size: large; J: TRBJ1-1; V: TRBV11-1; CDR3: CASSLYDGNTEAFF; DNA: TGTGCCAGCAGCTTATATGACGGGAACACTGAAGCTTTCTTT
D: TRBD2; size: large; J: TRBJ2-1; V: TRBV27; CDR3: CASSLGGSSYNEQFF; DNA: TGTGCCAGCAGCCTGGGAGGGAGCTCCTACAATGAGCAGTTCTTC
D: NA; size: large; J: TRBJ2-1; V: TRBV30; CDR3: CAWSLDLPSVEQFF; DNA: TGTGCCTGGAGCTTGGACCTCCCAAGCGTTGAGCAGTTCTTC
D: NA; size: hyperexpanded; J: TRBJ2-1; V: TRBV14; CDR3: CASSPTLRGEQFF; DNA: TGTGCCAGCAGCCCGACCCTACGGGGTGAGCAGTTCTTC
D: NA; size: large; J: TRBJ2-7; V: TRBV30; CDR3: CAWSVRGLRMGAEQYF; DNA: TGTGCCTGGAGTGTACGGGGACTCCGAATGGGGGCCGAGCAGTACTTC
D: NA; size: NA; J: TRBJ2-7; V: TRBV28; CDR3: CASSFVTDTYEQYF; DNA: TGTGCCAGCAGTTTTGTGACAGATACCTACGAGCAGTACTTC
D: NA; size: few; J: TRBJ1-1; V: TRBV12-5; CDR3: CASGSSTGMNTEAFF; DNA: TGTGCTAGTGGTTCCTCAACAGGGATGAACACTGAAGCTTTCTTT
D: NA; size: large; J: TRBJ2-5; V: TRBV29-1; CDR3: CSVVTMGETQYF; DNA: TGCAGCGTTGTAACCATGGGAGAGACCCAGTACTTC
D: NA; size: large; J: TRBJ1-5; V: TRBV19; CDR3: CASRAEGDQPQHF; DNA: TGTGCCAGTAGAGCCGAGGGGGATCAGCCCCAGCATTTT
D: NA; size: large; J: TRBJ2-1; V: TRBV4-1; CDR3: CASSQTPGRAMDEQFF; DNA: TGCGCCAGCAGCCAGACCCCGGGTCGGGCCATGGATGAGCAGTTCTTC
D: NA; size: few; J: TRBJ1-1; V: TRBV7-2; CDR3: CASSFRTEASF; DNA: TGTGCCAGCAGCTTCCGGACTGAAGCTTCCTTT
D: NA; size: large; J: TRBJ2-5; V: TRBV4-1; CDR3: CASSHVRGAGEETQYF; DNA: TGCGCCAGCAGCCATGTCCGGGGGGCTGGGGAAGAGACCCAGTACTTC
D: TRBD1; size: few; J: TRBJ2-1; V: TRBV27; CDR3: CASSQPGQDPYNEQFF; DNA: TGTGCCAGCAGTCAACCGGGACAGGATCCCTACAATGAGCAGTTCTTC
D: NA; size: large; J: TRBJ2-7; V: TRBV7-2; CDR3: CASSRGQGTYEQYF; DNA: TGTGCCAGCAGCCGTGGGCAGGGGACCTACGAGCAGTACTTC
D: NA; size: NA; J: TRBJ2-5; V: TRBV5-6; CDR3: CASSLARQGKETQYF; DNA: TGTGCCAGCAGCTTGGCGCGGCAGGGTAAAGAGACCCAGTACTTC
D: NA; size: large; J: TRBJ2-3; V: TRBV2; CDR3: CASTPGGPATQYF; DNA: TGTGCCAGCACCCCGGGGGGCCCGGCGACGCAGTATTTT
D: NA; size: large; J: TRBJ2-7; V: TRBV15; CDR3: CATSRADSQTYEQYF; DNA: TGTGCCACCAGCAGAGCGGACAGCCAGACCTACGAGCAGTACTTC
D: TRBD1; size: NA; J: TRBJ1-1; V: TRBV7-9; CDR3: CAIAGGAVGNTEAFF; DNA: TGTGCCATCGCAGGGGGCGCGGTGGGTAACACTGAAGCTTTCTTT
D: NA; size: NA; J: TRBJ1-5; V: TRBV20-1; CDR3: CSASFRFLSNQPQHF; DNA: TGCAGTGCTAGTTTTCGATTCCTTAGCAATCAGCCCCAGCATTTT
D: NA; size: large; J: TRBJ2-5; V: TRBV28; CDR3: CASSLPQGLGPSRETQYF; DNA: TGTGCCAGCAGTTTACCCCAGGGGTTGGGGCCCAGCAGAGAGACCCAGTACTTC
D: NA; size: large; J: TRBJ2-7; V: TRBV21-1; CDR3: CASSVPPEVLYEQYF; DNA: TGTGCCAGCAGCGTACCTCCGGAGGTCCTCTACGAGCAGTACTTC
D: NA; size: large; J: TRBJ2-3; V: TRBV28; CDR3: CASSRVTGWNKDTQYF; DNA: TGTGCCAGCAGTCGGGTTACAGGGTGGAATAAAGATACGCAGTATTTT
D: NA; size: large; J: TRBJ2-1; V: TRBV28; CDR3: CASSLPTGNEQFF; DNA: TGTGCCAGCAGTTTACCAACCGGGAATGAGCAGTTCTTC
D: NA; size: large; J: TRBJ2-3; V: TRBV7-2; CDR3: CASSRVAATTPGEYF; DNA: TGTGCCAGCAGCCGCGTAGCGGCGACAACTCCAGGGGAGTATTTT
D: NA; size: large; J: TRBJ2-3; V: TRBV5-6; CDR3: CASSWRGPADTQYF; DNA: TGTGCCAGCAGCTGGAGGGGGCCTGCCGATACGCAGTATTTT
D: TRBD1; size: NA; J: TRBJ2-1; V: TRBV27; CDR3: CASSYTTGSSYNEQFF; DNA: TGTGCCAGCAGTTATACGACAGGGAGCTCCTACAATGAGCAGTTCTTC
D: TRBD2; size: large; J: TRBJ2-7; V: TRBV28; CDR3: CASSLSPGGYEQYF; DNA: TGTGCCAGCAGTTTATCCCCGGGGGGCTACGAGCAGTACTTC
D: NA; size: large; J: TRBJ2-7; V: TRBV27; CDR3: CASSRALAGNEQYF; DNA: TGTGCCAGCAGTCGGGCGCTAGCAGGGAACGAGCAGTACTTC
D: NA; size: large; J: TRBJ2-7; V: TRBV27; CDR3: CASSLNSQGPIAYEQYF; DNA: TGTGCCAGCAGTTTAAACAGTCAAGGGCCTATTGCCTACGAGCAGTACTTC
D: NA; size: large; J: TRBJ2-2; V: TRBV7-2; CDR3: CASRRGDTGELFF; DNA: TGTGCCAGCAGGAGAGGGGACACCGGGGAGCTGTTTTTT
D: NA; size: few; J: TRBJ2-1; V: TRBV5-6; CDR3: CASSLGQSSYNEQSF; DNA: TGTGCCAGCAGCTTAGGACAGAGCTCCTACAATGAGCAGTCCTTC
D: NA; size: large; J: TRBJ2-1; V: TRBV4-3; CDR3: CASSQEGWEEQFF; DNA: TGCGCCAGCAGCCAAGAAGGGTGGGAAGAGCAGTTCTTC
D: NA; size: large; J: TRBJ2-7; V: TRBV20-1; CDR3: CSARGRRDYEQYF; DNA: TGCAGTGCTAGAGGGCGCAGGGACTACGAGCAGTACTTC
D: TRBD1; size: once; J: TRBJ1-1; V: TRBV9; CDR3: CASSGSGGGNTEAFF; DNA: TGTGCCAGCAGCGGTTCAGGGGGAGGGAACACTGAAGCTTTCTTT
D: NA; size: large; J: TRBJ2-3; V: TRBV7-3; CDR3: CASSLVGSTDTQYF; DNA: TGTGCCAGCAGCTTGGTTGGGAGCACAGATACGCAGTATTTT
D: TRBD2; size: large; J: TRBJ2-1; V: TRBV4-3; CDR3: CASSQDRANGGEQFF; DNA: TGCGCCAGCAGCCAAGATAGGGCTAACGGGGGGGAGCAGTTCTTC
D: TRBD2; size: large; J: TRBJ2-7; V: TRBV20-1; CDR3: CSARDNGGLYYEQYF; DNA: TGCAGTGCTAGAGATAACGGGGGGTTATACTACGAGCAGTACTTC
D: NA; size: large; J: TRBJ2-1; V: TRBV19; CDR3: CASREEGTPYNEQFF; DNA: TGTGCCAGTAGGGAGGAAGGGACCCCCTACAATGAGCAGTTCTTC
D: NA; size: NA; J: TRBJ2-2; V: TRBV5-5; CDR3: CASSFTPDRTNTGELFF; DNA: TGTGCCAGCAGCTTTACCCCCGACAGGACGAACACCGGGGAGCTGTTTTTT
D: NA; size: large; J: TRBJ1-2; V: TRBV24-1; CDR3: CATSDYRQVYGYTF; DNA: TGTGCCACCAGTGATTATCGACAGGTTTATGGCTACACCTTC
D: NA; size: few; J: TRBJ2-3; V: TRBV7-3; CDR3: CASSLLGSLDTQYF; DNA: TGTGCCAGCAGCTTACTTGGTTCTTTGGATACGCAGTATTTT
D: NA; size: few; J: TRBJ2-3; V: TRBV7-3; CDR3: CASSLRPGPGPDTQYF; DNA: TGTGCCAGCAGCTTAAGGCCGGGCCCAGGACCAGATACGCAGTATTTT
D: NA; size: large; J: TRBJ2-3; V: TRBV24-1; CDR3: CATSEPGGRPDTQYF; DNA: TGTGCCACCAGTGAACCGGGGGGCCGGCCAGATACGCAGTATTTT
D: NA; size: NA; J: TRBJ2-3; V: TRBV18; CDR3: CASSPTGSGQDTQYF; DNA: TGTGCCAGCTCACCAACAGGGTCAGGTCAGGATACGCAGTATTTT
D: NA; size: large; J: TRBJ2-6; V: TRBV19; CDR3: CASSIGVSGANVLTF; DNA: TGTGCCAGTAGTATTGGAGTGTCTGGGGCCAACGTCCTGACTTTC
D: NA; size: NA; J: TRBJ2-7; V: TRBV5-6; CDR3: CASSQNYDEQYF; DNA: TGTGCCAGCAGCCAAAACTACGACGAGCAGTACTTC
D: NA; size: large; J: TRBJ2-2; V: TRBV6-4; CDR3: CASSGSGEDTGELFF; DNA: TGTGCCAGCAGTGGCTCTGGGGAGGACACCGGGGAGCTGTTTTTT